This T cell receptor beta chain was documented in a study of cytomegalovirus exposure and HLA in healthy donors. Study-level results: An analysis done earlier found most TCR beta V segments productive about 87% or about 30% of the time.

Note on this clone: Its specificity is unknown.

Primers: 60 Vbeta forward and 13 Jbeta reverse. Produced via immunoSEQ multiplex PCR; TCRdb's table is partial and in-frame only. This sample yields approximately 100,000 clones, of which about 81% are seen a single time; about 10% belongs to the top ten. Trimming took off 5 bases at V and 5 bases at J, with 15 bases between the two ends. The germline gives CDR1 KGHSH, CDR2 LQKENI. CDR3 size: 14 residues. The sequenced sample was PBMCs. This sequence was found in a man in his forties or fifties in good health and CMV-seronegative. This rearrangement joins TRBV18 to TRBJ2-5, with D possibly being TRBD2 (6 bases). The CDR3 region has the DNA TGTGCCAGCTCAACGCGGGACCCTCCGGAGACCCAGTACTTC. It encodes CASSTRDPPETQYF.